The next 18 T cell receptor beta chains were all read from a single sample in a study of blood T cell repertoires in COVID-19. The protocol was immunoSEQ multiplex PCR, while the TCRdb copy is restricted to in-frame clones and leaves out a portion. The sample carries about 170,000 clones, about four fifths recorded once. Material: peripheral blood. All receptors come from a human donor with acute or convalescent COVID-19. The donor label of this sample is uncertain.

V is TRBV3-1 (or the pseudogene TRBV3-2) and J is TRBJ2-2; D call uncertain. Germline CDR1 is LGHDT and CDR2 is YNNKEL (reference sequence). Trimming stripped 4 bases from V and 11 bases from J, with 17 bases between. The CDR3 runs 14 residues. The CDR3 region has the DNA TGTGCCAGCAGCCCCTCCCGGGTAGTAGTTGAGCTGTTTTTT. The encoded protein is CASSPSRVVVELFF.

This clone showed up just once. This chain uses TRBV5-5 with TRBJ1-1; 7 bases are shared with TRBD1. J lost 7 bases, V lost 1 base, and 13 bases had no gene match. Germline V gene lookup returns CDR1 SGHKS and CDR2 YYEKEE (reference sequence). The CDR3 spans 16 residues. Here the CDR3 reads CASSLSDSTGEVEAFF. CDR3 nucleotide sequence: TGTGCCAGCAGCTTGAGCGACAGCACAGGGGAGGTTGAAGCTTTCTTT. Complete variable domain (other parts from reference TRBV5-5 and TRBJ1-1): DAGVTQSPTHLIKTRGQQVTLRCSPISGHKSVSWYQQVLGQGPQFIFQYYEKEERGRGNFPDRFSARQFPNYSSELNVNALLLGDSALYLCASSLSDSTGEVEAFFGQGTRLTVV.

The sample holds a few counts of this clone. This chain's CDR3 is CASSLGQGYGYTF. The CDR3 nucleotides are TGTGCCAGCAGCTTAGGGCAGGGTTATGGCTACACCTTC. J is TRBJ1-2 and V is TRBV7-8; D may be TRBD1 (5 bases). The CDR3 extends over 13 amino acids. CDR1 is SGHVS, CDR2 FQNEAQ, per germline. The germline V and J ends were trimmed by 1 base and 5 bases, with 8 bases remaining between them.

In its sample, this clone was seen a few times. This chain links TRBV5-5 with TRBJ1-6; D is unresolved. The CDR3 length is 16 residues. V was cut by 3 bases and J by 10 bases, with 20 bases left in between. Germline CDR1 reads SGHKS; CDR2 reads YYEKEE (reference sequence). CDR3 amino acids: CASSSLTGVRESPLHF. CDR3 coding DNA: TGTGCCAGCAGCTCACTAACGGGTGTGAGAGAATCACCCCTCCACTTT.

CDR3 in amino acids: CASGTGQGNNQPQHF. The CDR3 DNA sequence: TGTGCTAGTGGGACGGGACAGGGAAACAATCAGCCCCAGCATTTT. The chain couples TRBV12-5 to TRBJ1-5, with TRBD1 matching over 9 bases. CDR1 LGHNT and CDR2 FRNRAP come from the germline V gene. J lost 3 bases, V lost 6 bases, and 6 bases had no gene match. The CDR3 contains 15 residues.

V usage is TRBV6-6 and J usage is TRBJ2-5; 11 bases line up with TRBD2. J gave up 5 bases and V 7 bases, and 12 bases lay outside the gene matches. CDR1 is MNHNY and CDR2 is SVGAGI in the germline V gene (reference sequence). The CDR3 contains 16 residues. The CDR3 loop reads CASTTPSSSGGETQYF. As DNA, the CDR3 is TGTGCCAGCACCACCCCCTCCTCTAGCGGGGGGGAGACCCAGTACTTC.

V gene TRBV19 combines with J gene TRBJ2-7; no reliable D call. The V end was cut by 6 bases, the J end by 6 bases, with 15 bases between. CDR1 and CDR2 from the germline V gene are LNHDA and SQIVND (reference sequence). The CDR3 runs to 13 residues. The CDR3 sequence is CASSGGSPAEQYF. Written as DNA, the CDR3 is TGTGCCAGTAGCGGCGGTTCGCCTGCCGAGCAGTACTTC.

CDR3 residues: CASSYTGLAGQTQYF. CDR3 nucleotide sequence: TGTGCCAGCAGTTATACGGGACTAGCGGGGCAGACCCAGTACTTC. The genes are TRBV9 and TRBJ2-5; 13 nucleotides match TRBD2. Trimming at V came to 5 bases and at J to 6 bases, leaving 7 bases not matched to a gene. This CDR3 comprises 15 residues. From germline, CDR1 is SGDLS and CDR2 YYNGEE. The full variable domain, completed using reference TRBV9 and TRBJ2-5, is DSGVTQTPKHLITATGQRVTLRCSPRSGDLSVYWYQQSLDQGLQFLIQYYNGEERAKGNILERFSAQQFPDLHSELNLSSLELGDSALYFCASSYTGLAGQTQYFGPGTRLLVL.

The chain is built from TRBV30 and TRBJ2-5, with D possibly being TRBD1 or TRBD2 (6 bases each). Trimming removed 5 bases from V and 5 bases from J, with 18 bases in between. CDR3 length: 14 residues. Germline values: CDR1 GTSNPN, CDR2 SVGIG (reference sequence). CDR3 residues: CAWGLQGPGETQYF. CDR3 sequence (DNA): TGTGCCTGGGGACTACAGGGTCCCGGTGAGACCCAGTACTTC.

The rearrangement joins TRBV9 to TRBJ2-5; TRBD2 matches at 16 bases. Germline V gene data show CDR1 as SGDLS and CDR2 as YYNGEE. J lost 2 bases, V lost 3 bases, and 7 bases had no gene match. The length of the CDR3 is 18 residues. The CDR3 is CASSAGTSGRGGQETQYF. In DNA form, the CDR3 reads TGTGCCAGCAGCGCCGGGACTAGCGGGAGGGGGGGTCAAGAGACCCAGTACTTC.

This rearrangement joins TRBV30 to TRBJ2-5; perhaps TRBD2 as D (5 bases). The V gene's germline CDR1 is GTSNPN and CDR2 SVGIG (reference sequence). Trimming took off 4 bases at V and 10 bases at J, with 13 bases between the two ends. The CDR3 is made up of 11 amino acids. CDR3 in amino acids: CAWTEGRVQYF. CDR3 bases: TGTGCCTGGACAGAGGGTAGGGTCCAGTACTTC.

The V and J genes are TRBV19 and TRBJ1-5; D is unresolved. CDR1 is LNHDA and CDR2 is SQIVND in the germline V gene (reference sequence). Deletions cut 7 bases from V and 2 bases from J, with 12 bases between. The CDR3 is 14 residues long. CDR3 DNA sequence: TGTGCCAGTAAACTTTTGGAGGGCAATCAGCCCCAGCATTTT. Translated: CASKLLEGNQPQHF.

The rearrangement links TRBV2 to TRBJ2-2, with D unresolved. Trimming pared 8 bases from V and 3 bases from J, leaving 7 bases between. The CDR3 has 12 residues. Germline values: CDR1 SNHLY, CDR2 FYNNEI. CDR3 in DNA: TGTGCCAGCTGGGCTTACACCGGGGAGCTGTTTTTT. It encodes CASWAYTGELFF.

The J gene is TRBJ1-1, the V gene TRBV30; 7 bases map to TRBD1. Trimming cost V 2 bases and J 4 bases; bases outside gene matches: 7. The CDR3 contains 14 residues. Per germline, CDR1 GTSNPN and CDR2 SVGIG (reference sequence). The CDR3 DNA is TGTGCCTGGAGTTTCCAGGGGGGCCCCACTGAAGCTTTCTTT. Translating gives CAWSFQGGPTEAFF.

This rearrangement joins TRBV9 to TRBJ2-3; 7 bases are shared with TRBD2. The CDR3 is 15 amino acids. V was pared by 0 bases and J by 0 bases, with 1 base of the junction left unmatched. Germline V gene data show CDR1 as SGDLS and CDR2 as YYNGEE. CDR3 DNA: TGTGCCAGCAGCGTAGGTAGCGGGAGCACAGATACGCAGTATTTT. It specifies CASSVGSGSTDTQYF.

The genes are TRBV19 and TRBJ1-1, with 8 bases matching TRBD1. Germline-derived CDR1 and CDR2 are LNHDA and SQIVND (reference sequence). The CDR3 totals 13 residues. Trimming cost V 6 bases and J 4 bases; bases outside gene matches: 4. The CDR3, as DNA: TGTGCCAGTAGGCAACAGGGGGGCACTGAAGCTTTCTTT. This gives the protein CASRQQGGTEAFF.

V and J are TRBV5-1 and TRBJ2-5; 7 bases are a match to TRBD2. With 2 bases clipped from V and 2 bases from J, the junction kept 9 bases outside the gene matches. Per the germline V gene, CDR1 is SGHRS and CDR2 is YFSETQ. The CDR3 contains 16 residues. The chain's CDR3 is CASSFWISGEQETQYF. Here the CDR3 DNA reads TGCGCCAGCAGCTTTTGGATCAGCGGGGAACAAGAGACCCAGTACTTC. Filled out from reference TRBV5-1 and TRBJ2-5, the complete variable domain reads KAGVTQTPRYLIKTRGQQVTLSCSPISGHRSVSWYQQTPGQGLQFLFEYFSETQRNKGNFPGRFSGRQFSNSRSEMNVSTLELGDSALYLCASSFWISGEQETQYFGPGTRLLVL.

V and J are TRBV7-9 and TRBJ1-1; no firm D call. V was shortened by 3 bases and J by 1 base, with 9 bases between the two germline ends. The length of the CDR3 is 14 residues. From germline, CDR1 is SEHNR and CDR2 FQNEAQ (reference sequence). In DNA form, the CDR3 reads TGTGCCAGCAGCTTTATCCCTTCGAACACTGAAGCTTTCTTT. It is translated as CASSFIPSNTEAFF.